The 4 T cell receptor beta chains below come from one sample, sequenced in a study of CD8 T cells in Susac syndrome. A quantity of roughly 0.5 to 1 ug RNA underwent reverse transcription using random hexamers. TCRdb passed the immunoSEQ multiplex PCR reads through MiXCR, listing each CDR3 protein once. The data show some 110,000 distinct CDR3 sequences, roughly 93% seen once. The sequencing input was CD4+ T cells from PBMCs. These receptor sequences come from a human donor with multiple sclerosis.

CDR3 sequence reads: CAAAGADEKLFF. The CDR3 DNA sequence: TGTGCCGCGGCGGGGGCGGATGAAAAACTGTTTTTT. The chain links TRBV28 to TRBJ1-4; D perhaps matches TRBD1 (6 bases). CDR1 and CDR2 from the germline V gene are MDHEN and SYDVKM. This CDR3 is 12 amino acids long. Trimming took off 11 bases at V and 6 bases at J, with 13 bases between the two ends.

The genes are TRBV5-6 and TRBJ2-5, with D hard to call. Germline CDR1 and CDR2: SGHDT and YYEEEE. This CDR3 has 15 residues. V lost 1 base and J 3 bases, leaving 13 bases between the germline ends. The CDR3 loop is CASSLSFADEETQYF. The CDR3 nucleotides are TGTGCCAGCAGCTTGAGTTTCGCCGACGAAGAGACCCAGTACTTC. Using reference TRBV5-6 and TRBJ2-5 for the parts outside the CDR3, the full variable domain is DAGVTQSPTHLIKTRGQQVTLRCSPKSGHDTVSWYQQALGQGPQFIFQYYEEEERQRGNFPDRFSGHQFPNYSSELNVNALLLGDSALYLCASSLSFADEETQYFGPGTRLLVL.

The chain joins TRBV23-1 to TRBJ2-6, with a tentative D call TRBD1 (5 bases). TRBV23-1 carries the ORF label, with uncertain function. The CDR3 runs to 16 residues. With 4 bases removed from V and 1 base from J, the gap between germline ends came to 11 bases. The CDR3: CASSPPPGSGANVLTF. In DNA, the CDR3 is TGCGCCAGCAGTCCTCCACCAGGGTCTGGGGCCAACGTCCTGACTTTC.

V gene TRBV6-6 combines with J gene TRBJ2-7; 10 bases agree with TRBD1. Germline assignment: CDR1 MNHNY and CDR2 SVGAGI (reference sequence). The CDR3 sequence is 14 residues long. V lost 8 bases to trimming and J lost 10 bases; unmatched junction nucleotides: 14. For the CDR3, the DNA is TGTGCCAGCGCTGGTGGGACAGGGGCTCTGTTACAGTACTTC. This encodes CASAGGTGALLQYF.